This T cell receptor beta chain was profiled in a study of memory CD8 T cells in hepatitis C reinfection. Turning to the study itself: HCV reinfection: RNA-positive following two negative tests at least 60 days apart. Late/post reinfection sampling occurred 12 to 24 weeks after detected reinfection.

Broader study findings: A handful of donors were too few for definitive public clonotype conclusions.

V lost 3 bases and J lost 0, with 19 bases in between. In germline, CDR1 is SGHRS, CDR2 YFSETQ. The CDR3 is 18 residues long. The protocol was immunoSEQ multiplex PCR, while the TCRdb copy is restricted to in-frame clones and leaves out a portion. This sample has about 50,000 clones; roughly nine tenths occur once, and the top ten carry under 0.9%. Time point reported: late/post reinfection, 12 to 24 weeks after detection. Sorted cells were sequenced directly ex vivo without any in vitro expansion. The Montreal HEPCO cohort supplied donors who inject drugs. This clone appeared once. Its antigen remains unidentified.

The sample comprised naive CD8+ T cells sorted from blood. This receptor was taken from a man between 18 and 29 years old with hepatitis C virus infection. The chain couples TRBV5-1 to TRBJ2-1; a possible D gene is TRBD1 (8 bases). This chain's CDR3 is CASSWGYRGGSSYNEQFF. The CDR3 nucleotides are TGCGCCAGCAGCTGGGGGTACAGGGGGGGGAGCTCCTACAATGAGCAGTTCTTC.